One and the same sample provided the 32 T cell receptor beta chains below, sequenced in a study of long-term antiretroviral therapy in people with HIV. With survey level as its setting, the immunoSEQ assay was v3.0. The method was immunoSEQ multiplex PCR; TCRdb's version includes in-frame clones alone and lacks a portion of them. The sample holds roughly 23,000 clones, 70% to 85% seen once. This sample comprised unsorted PBMCs, obtained 0.1 years before starting antiretroviral therapy. The receptors shown here come from a young man with HIV.

The chain has TRBV28 and TRBJ2-3; D possibly corresponds to TRBD2 (5 bases). The V gene's germline CDR1 is MDHEN and CDR2 SYDVKM. Trimming pared 5 bases from V and 5 bases from J, leaving 26 bases between. There are 18 residues in the CDR3. The CDR3 DNA reads TGTGCCAGCAGTCCTTTCCCCTCTGAGGTTAAGGAGGTAGATACGCAGTATTTT. Protein product: CASSPFPSEVKEVDTQYF.

The CDR3 bases are TGTGCCAGCAGGGGCGGGACGACGGATTCGGATCAGCCCCAGCATTTT. It encodes CASRGGTTDSDQPQHF. The rearrangement uses TRBV28 and TRBJ1-5, with D possibly being TRBD1 (5 bases). Trimming took off 6 bases at V and 5 bases at J, with 20 bases between the two ends. CDR1 is MDHEN and CDR2 is SYDVKM in the germline V gene. This CDR3 is 16 amino acids long.

The chain uses TRBV7-2 and TRBJ1-5; D perhaps matches TRBD1 (5 bases). This CDR3 region has 13 residues. CDR1 and CDR2 from the germline V gene are SGHTA and FQGNSA. V was cut by 5 bases and J by 7 bases, with 12 bases left in between. Here the CDR3 reads CASSPGTQQPQHF. Here the CDR3 DNA reads TGTGCCAGCAGCCCCGGGACGCAGCAGCCCCAGCATTTT.

The rearrangement uses TRBV28 and TRBJ2-7; 10 bases are a match to TRBD2. This CDR3 is 13 amino acids long. CDR1 is MDHEN, CDR2 SYDVKM, per germline. The V gene end was trimmed by 7 bases and the J gene end by 6 bases; junction bases not matched to a gene: 6. The CDR3 DNA follows: TGTGCCAGCACTCTAGCGGGAGATCTCGAGCAGTACTTC. It yields the protein CASTLAGDLEQYF.

Remarks on this clone: Its ends do not fully match the called genes, so a read error is possible. This chain links TRBV30 with TRBJ1-5, with D perhaps matching TRBD1 (5 bases). Germline V gene data show CDR1 as GTSNPN and CDR2 as SVGIG (reference sequence). The CDR3 covers 13 residues. CDR3 sequence: CAWSRGSHQPQHF. The CDR3 DNA reads TGTGCCTGGAGTAGGGGTAGCCATCAGCCCCAGCATTTT.

This chain joins TRBV5-4 and TRBJ1-3; 10 nucleotides line up with TRBD1. This CDR3 has 15 amino acids. Trimming removed 3 bases from V and 7 bases from J; junction bases left unmatched: 7. Germline V gene lookup returns CDR1 SGHNT and CDR2 YYREEE (reference sequence). Here the CDR3 reads CASSSPGQGTNTIYF. CDR3 DNA: TGTGCCAGCAGCTCCCCGGGACAGGGGACCAACACCATATATTTT.

V gene TRBV7-9 combines with J gene TRBJ2-7; D may be TRBD1 (6 bases). CDR1 and CDR2 from the germline V gene are SEHNR and FQNEAQ (reference sequence). CDR3 length equals 17 residues. Trimming cost V 0 bases and J 2 bases, with 17 bases left between them. In DNA, the CDR3 is TGTGCCAGCAGCTTAGCCCAACAGGGCCGAGGGGCCTACGAGCAGTACTTC. Amino acids: CASSLAQQGRGAYEQYF.

Comments on this clone: The sample holds other DNA sequences that translate to the same CDR3. V usage is TRBV7-8 and J usage is TRBJ1-5, with 11 bases that match TRBD1. Germline V gives CDR1 SGHVS, CDR2 FQNEAQ. The CDR3 has 15 amino acids. The J segment lost 2 bases and the V segment lost 5 bases, leaving 2 bases of the junction unmatched. Written as DNA, the CDR3 is TGTGCCAGCAGCCCGGGACAGGGGGGCAATCAGCCCCAGCATTTT. It is translated as CASSPGQGGNQPQHF.

This clone came up a few times. The chain carries TRBV7-3 and TRBJ1-2; 10 bases line up with TRBD1. J lost 5 bases, V lost 4 bases, and 4 bases had no gene match. This CDR3 spans 14 amino acids. Germline V gives CDR1 SGHTA, CDR2 FQGTGA. As DNA, the CDR3 is TGTGCCAGCAGCTCCGAGGGACAGGGGTATGGCTACACCTTC. It is translated as CASSSEGQGYGYTF.

J is TRBJ2-7 and V is TRBV19; 7 bases fit TRBD1. CDR3 length: 14 residues. Trimming took 4 bases from V and 7 from J; bases not matched to a gene: 10. Germline V gives CDR1 LNHDA, CDR2 SQIVND (reference sequence). CDR3 amino acids: CASSNRDSSMEQYF. CDR3 sequence (DNA): TGTGCCAGTAGTAACCGGGACAGCAGTATGGAGCAGTACTTC.

The chain has TRBV7-9 and TRBJ2-7; D call uncertain. V was cut by 4 bases and J by 2 bases, with 3 bases left in between. This CDR3 has 11 residues. Germline CDR1 reads SEHNR; CDR2 reads FQNEAQ (reference sequence). DNA of the CDR3: TGTGCCAGCAGCTACACCTACGAGCAGTACTTC. This encodes CASSYTYEQYF.

Within the sample, this clone is large. This chain links TRBV6-6 with TRBJ1-1; 7 bases align to TRBD1. The trim removed 6 bases at V and 3 bases at J, leaving 10 bases unmatched. Germline values: CDR1 MNHNY, CDR2 SVGAGI (reference sequence). The CDR3 totals 15 residues. CDR3 nucleotide sequence: TGTGCCAGCAGGACATGGCCAACAGGGGACACTGAAGCTTTCTTT. Its translation is CASRTWPTGDTEAFF.

This clone has only one observation. The chain recombines TRBV27 with TRBJ2-1; tentative D call: TRBD2 (6 bases). The V end lost 1 base, the J end lost 9 bases, and 22 bases lay between the germline ends. CDR1 is MNHEY and CDR2 is SMNVEV in the germline V gene (reference sequence). This CDR3 is 17 amino acids long. CDR3 in DNA: TGTGCCAGCAGTTTATTTGGGCGGGGTGAGCTTTTGGGTGAGCAGTTCTTC. Its protein is CASSLFGRGELLGEQFF.

The chain carries TRBV11-2 and TRBJ1-4, with D possibly TRBD1 on 6 matching bases. V was cut by 3 bases and J by 7 bases, with 21 bases left in between. This CDR3 spans 17 amino acids. Germline CDR1 is SGHAT and CDR2 is FQNNGV. CDR3 nucleotide sequence: TGTGCCAGCAGCTTGTTCCGGGACACAGCCCCGAGTGAAAAACTGTTTTTT. Its protein is CASSLFRDTAPSEKLFF.

The rearrangement uses TRBV6-5 and TRBJ2-6; no clear D gene. The germline V gene encodes CDR1 MNHEY and CDR2 SVGAGI. The CDR3 is made up of 15 amino acids. Trimming left V 8 bases short and J 0 bases short, with 11 bases between. In DNA form, the CDR3 reads TGTGCCAGCGGGCCGCTCCCCTCTGGGGCCAACGTCCTGACTTTC. This encodes CASGPLPSGANVLTF.

This clone showed up just once. The chain recombines TRBV4-2 with TRBJ2-3, with 10 positions matching TRBD2. Trimming took 6 bases from V and 5 from J; bases not matched to a gene: 5. The germline V gene has CDR1 LGHNA and CDR2 YNFKEQ. This CDR3 contains 14 residues. The CDR3 DNA reads TGTGCCAGCAGACTAGCGGGGTGGGGAGATACGCAGTATTTT. Its translation is CASRLAGWGDTQYF.

V gene TRBV5-1 combines with J gene TRBJ2-1, with 7 bases lining up with TRBD1. The CDR3 runs 14 residues. V was pared by 4 bases and J by 8 bases, with 9 bases of the junction left unmatched. Germline values: CDR1 SGHRS, CDR2 YFSETQ. This chain's CDR3 is CASSTQGQSDEQFF. The CDR3 region has the DNA TGCGCCAGCAGCACCCAGGGACAGTCAGATGAGCAGTTCTTC.

This clone was observed a few times. The rearrangement links TRBV6-5 to TRBJ2-7; 8 bases align to TRBD2. Per germline, CDR1 MNHEY and CDR2 SVGAGI. The CDR3 runs to 15 residues. V trimming: 7 bases; J trimming: 6 bases; junction bases outside the gene matches: 14. CDR3 residues: CASKTSGGLVGEQYF. Written as DNA, the CDR3 is TGTGCCAGCAAAACTAGCGGAGGACTCGTCGGCGAGCAGTACTTC.

This rearrangement joins TRBV13 to TRBJ2-3; D is tentatively TRBD1 or TRBD2 (7 bases each). In germline, CDR1 is PRHDT, CDR2 FYEKMQ (reference sequence). The CDR3 has 15 residues. V was pared by 5 bases and J by 3 bases, with 15 bases between. The CDR3 sequence: CASSLTSRGTDTQYF. The DNA of the CDR3 is TGTGCCAGCAGCCTGACTAGCAGGGGGACAGATACGCAGTATTTT.

The chain has TRBV18 and TRBJ1-2; D is possibly TRBD1 (6 bases). Germline values: CDR1 KGHSH, CDR2 LQKENI. Trimming stripped 2 bases from V and 4 bases from J, with 17 bases between. The CDR3 is made up of 16 amino acids. This CDR3 is CASSPIWDIESYGYTF. CDR3 DNA sequence: TGTGCCAGCTCACCAATCTGGGACATCGAGAGCTATGGCTACACCTTC. Full variable domain (rest looked up from reference TRBV18 and TRBJ1-2): NAGVMQNPRHLVRRRGQEARLRCSPMKGHSHVYWYRQLPEEGLKFMVYLQKENIIDESGMPKERFSAEFPKEGPSILRIQQVVRGDSAAYFCASSPIWDIESYGYTFGSGTRLTVV.

The gene calls are TRBV7-6 and TRBJ1-3, with D perhaps TRBD1 (5 bases). This CDR3 contains 15 residues. The germline V and J ends were trimmed by 5 bases and 0 bases, with 11 bases remaining between them. Germline V CDR1 and CDR2: SGHVS, FNYEAQ. CDR3 loop: CASSRDASSGNTIYF. The CDR3 nucleotides read TGTGCCAGCAGCCGGGACGCCAGCTCTGGAAACACCATATATTTT.

The V call is TRBV7-3, the J call TRBJ2-1; 12 nucleotides agree with TRBD2. With V trimmed by 6 bases and J by 7 bases, 16 bases remained unmatched. The CDR3 length is 18 residues. Germline lookup yields CDR1 SGHTA and CDR2 FQGTGA. CDR3 in amino acids: CASSLTQASGGGRNEQFF. As DNA, the CDR3 is TGTGCCAGCAGTCTGACCCAGGCTAGCGGGGGGGGTCGGAATGAGCAGTTCTTC.

About this clone: Other nucleotide sequences from this sample produce the same CDR3. The CDR3 reads CASSSGTVYEQYF. The CDR3 DNA sequence: TGTGCCAGCAGCTCCGGGACAGTCTACGAGCAGTACTTC. The rearrangement joins TRBV11-2 to TRBJ2-7, with TRBD1 matching 7 bases. Germline V CDR1 and CDR2: SGHAT, FQNNGV. The CDR3 is 13 amino acids. Trimming removed 4 bases from V and 3 bases from J; junction bases left unmatched: 3.

In this sample, this clone turned up a few times. The chain links TRBV19 to TRBJ1-5, with TRBD1 identical over 12 bases. The CDR3 contains 16 residues. The V gene end was trimmed by 7 bases and the J gene end by 2 bases; junction bases not matched to a gene: 6. CDR1 and CDR2 from the germline V gene are LNHDA and SQIVND (reference sequence). As DNA, the CDR3 is TGTGCCAGTATGGGGACAGGGGGCTTGGGCAATCAGCCCCAGCATTTT. This translates into CASMGTGGLGNQPQHF.

This clone showed up just once. CDR3 residues: CASSARNTEAFF. As DNA, the CDR3 is TGTGCCAGCAGCGCGAGGAACACTGAAGCTTTCTTT. The J gene is TRBJ1-1, the V gene TRBV11-2; D gene uncertain. The CDR3 contains 12 residues. The germline CDR1 and CDR2 sequences are SGHAT and FQNNGV. The V and J ends lost 5 bases and 1 base respectively, with 5 bases between them.

This chain uses TRBV4-2 with TRBJ2-3; 8 bases map to TRBD2. With V trimmed by 5 bases and J by 5 bases, 12 bases remained unmatched. The CDR3 consists of 16 residues. CDR1 is LGHNA, CDR2 YNFKEQ, per germline. The CDR3 DNA reads as TGTGCCAGCAGCGGCCGTGGCGGGGGGACTAAAGATACGCAGTATTTT. This translates into CASSGRGGGTKDTQYF.

The gene calls are TRBV10-1 and TRBJ2-5, with TRBD2 matching over 9 bases. CDR1 is WNHNN, CDR2 SYGVQD, per germline (reference sequence). Trimming at V came to 2 bases and at J to 5 bases, leaving 12 bases not matched to a gene. This CDR3 contains 17 residues. The CDR3 nucleotides are TGCGCCAGCAGTGAGGGCCGCGGGGGGGGGAATGGTGAGACCCAGTACTTC. This translates into CASSEGRGGGNGETQYF.

V is TRBV13 and J is TRBJ2-7; no reliable D call. This CDR3 comprises 14 residues. The germline V gene has CDR1 PRHDT and CDR2 FYEKMQ (reference sequence). Trimming left V 5 bases short and J 2 bases short, with 13 bases between. CDR3 bases: TGTGCCAGCAGCCCCCAGGAAGTCCCCTACGAGCAGTACTTC. Amino acid sequence: CASSPQEVPYEQYF.

V is TRBV29-1 and J is TRBJ1-1; 7 bases fit TRBD1. CDR1 is SQVTM and CDR2 is ANQGSEA in the germline V gene. The CDR3 totals 13 residues. The V segment lost 4 bases and the J segment 11 bases; nucleotides outside the gene matches: 13. The CDR3 DNA sequence: TGCAGCGTTGCGGCCGCCACAGGGGCGAGGGCTTTCTTT. Its translation is CSVAAATGARAFF.

This rearrangement joins TRBV7-3 to TRBJ2-3; D is perhaps TRBD2 (5 bases). The V end was cut by 0 bases, the J end by 4 bases, with 8 bases between. The V gene's germline CDR1 is SGHTA and CDR2 FQGTGA. The CDR3 is made up of 14 amino acids. This CDR3 reads CASSLTDGADTQYF. The CDR3 nucleotides read TGTGCCAGCAGCTTAACGGACGGGGCAGATACGCAGTATTTT.

This clone was seen only once. This chain links TRBV11-3 with TRBJ2-2, with D uncertain. V lost 5 bases, J lost 5 bases, and 6 bases lay in between. The germline V gene encodes CDR1 SGHNT and CDR2 YENEEA. This CDR3 has 12 amino acids. The DNA for the CDR3 is TGTGCCAGCAGCCGCCGGACCGGGGAGCTGTTTTTT. It codes for CASSRRTGELFF.

The V and J genes are TRBV19 and TRBJ2-7; 7 bases fit TRBD2. CDR1 and CDR2 (germline): LNHDA, SQIVND (reference sequence). V was clipped by 5 bases and J by 3 bases; unmatched bases: 7. There are 14 residues in the CDR3. CDR3 residues: CASSPQRGLYEQYF. The CDR3 DNA reads TGTGCCAGTAGTCCCCAGCGGGGCCTCTACGAGCAGTACTTC.